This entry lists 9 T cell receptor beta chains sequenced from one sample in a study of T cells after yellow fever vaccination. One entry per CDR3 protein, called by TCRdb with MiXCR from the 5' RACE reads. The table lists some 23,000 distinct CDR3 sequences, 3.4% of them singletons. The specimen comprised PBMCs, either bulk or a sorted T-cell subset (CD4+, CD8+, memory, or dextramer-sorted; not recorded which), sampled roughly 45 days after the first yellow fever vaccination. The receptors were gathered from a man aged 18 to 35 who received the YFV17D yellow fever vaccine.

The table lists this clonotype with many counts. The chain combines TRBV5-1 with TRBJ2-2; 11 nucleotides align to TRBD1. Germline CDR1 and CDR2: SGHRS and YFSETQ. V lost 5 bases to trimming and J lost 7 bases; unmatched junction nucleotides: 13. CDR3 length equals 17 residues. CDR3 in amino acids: CASSRNMDRGRFGELFF. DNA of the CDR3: TGCGCCAGCAGTCGGAACATGGACAGGGGGCGCTTCGGGGAGCTGTTTTTT.

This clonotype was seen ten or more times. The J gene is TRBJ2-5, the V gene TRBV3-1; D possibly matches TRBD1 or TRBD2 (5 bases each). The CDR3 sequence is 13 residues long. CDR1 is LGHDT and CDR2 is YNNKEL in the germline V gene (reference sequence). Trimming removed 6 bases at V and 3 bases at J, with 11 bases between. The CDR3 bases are TGTGCCAGCAGGCTCCGAGGGGAAGAGACCCAGTACTTC. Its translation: CASRLRGEETQYF.

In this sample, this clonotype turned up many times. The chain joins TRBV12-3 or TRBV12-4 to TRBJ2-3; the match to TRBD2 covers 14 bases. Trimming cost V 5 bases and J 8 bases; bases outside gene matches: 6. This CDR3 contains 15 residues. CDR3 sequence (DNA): TGTGCCAGCAGTCCGACTAGCGGGGGGGCCGGTACGCAGTATTTT. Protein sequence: CASSPTSGGAGTQYF.

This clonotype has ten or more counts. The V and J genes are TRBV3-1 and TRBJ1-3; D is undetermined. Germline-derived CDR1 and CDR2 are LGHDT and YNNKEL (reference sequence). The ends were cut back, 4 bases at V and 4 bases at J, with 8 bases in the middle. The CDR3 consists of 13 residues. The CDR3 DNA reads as TGTGCCAGCAGCCCCAGGCAAGGAAACACCATATATTTT. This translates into CASSPRQGNTIYF. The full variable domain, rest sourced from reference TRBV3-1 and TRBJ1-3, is DTAVSQTPKYLVTQMGNDKSIKCEQNLGHDTMYWYKQDSKKFLKIMFSYNNKELIINETVPNRFSPKSPDKAHLNLHINSLELGDSAVYFCASSPRQGNTIYFGEGSWLTVV.

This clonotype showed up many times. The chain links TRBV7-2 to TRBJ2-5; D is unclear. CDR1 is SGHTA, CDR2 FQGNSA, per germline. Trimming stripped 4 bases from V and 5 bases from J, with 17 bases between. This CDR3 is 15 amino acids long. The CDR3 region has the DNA TGTGCCAGCAGCTCGCCAGGAAAGTCTCCGGAGACCCAGTACTTC. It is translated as CASSSPGKSPETQYF.

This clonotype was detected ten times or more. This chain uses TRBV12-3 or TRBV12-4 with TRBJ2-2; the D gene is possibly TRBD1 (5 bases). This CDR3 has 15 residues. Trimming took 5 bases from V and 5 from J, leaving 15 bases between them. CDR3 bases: TGTGCCAGCAGTATAAGACCCGCAGGGACCGGGGAGCTGTTTTTT. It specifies CASSIRPAGTGELFF.

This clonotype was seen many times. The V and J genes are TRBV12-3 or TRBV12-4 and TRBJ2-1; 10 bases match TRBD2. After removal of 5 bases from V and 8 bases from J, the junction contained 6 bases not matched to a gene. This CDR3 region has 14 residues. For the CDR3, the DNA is TGTGCCAGCAGTCTCAGCGGGGGGGGGGATGAGCAGTTCTTC. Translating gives CASSLSGGGDEQFF.

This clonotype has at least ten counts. The CDR3 nucleotides are TGTGCCACCGGGGACAGGGGGCGCGAGACCCAGTACTTC. Translation gives CATGDRGRETQYF. This sequence joins TRBV2 and TRBJ2-5; 12 nucleotides align to TRBD1. The germline V gene encodes CDR1 SNHLY and CDR2 FYNNEI. The length of the CDR3 is 13 residues. V lost 10 bases and J lost 5; bases outside the gene matches: 5.

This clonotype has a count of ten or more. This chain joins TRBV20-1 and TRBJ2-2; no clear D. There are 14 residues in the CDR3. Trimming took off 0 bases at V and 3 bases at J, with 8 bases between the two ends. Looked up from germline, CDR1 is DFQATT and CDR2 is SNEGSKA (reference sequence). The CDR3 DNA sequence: TGCAGTGCTAGAGATGCTAGATACACCGGGGAGCTGTTTTTT. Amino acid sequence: CSARDARYTGELFF.